Each of the 11 T cell receptor beta chains below was sequenced from the same sample in a study of T-cell reconstitution after alpha-beta-depleted transplantation in children. A TCRbeta library incorporating unique molecular identifiers was prepared. In TCRdb, the PCR reads were re-called with MiXCR into one record per CDR3 protein. The table lists 60,000 to 85,000 distinct CDR3 sequences, 15% to 20% of them singletons. The input for sequencing was PBMCs, mostly from graft donor cells, taken 360 days after TCRalphabeta/CD19-depleted stem cell transplant. All receptors derive from a male patient aged 2 to 10 who had a stem cell transplant for acute lymphoblastic leukemia, so the T cells may come from the graft donor.

This clonotype has a count of ten or more. The rearrangement joins TRBV24-1 to TRBJ2-1; 9 bases align to TRBD2. CDR1 and CDR2 from the germline V gene are KGHDR and SFDVKD. The trim removed 7 bases at V and 6 bases at J, leaving 6 bases unmatched. The CDR3 runs to 14 residues. CDR3 DNA sequence: TGTGCCACCAGGAGTAGCGGGAGTGTCAATGAGCAGTTCTTC. It is translated as CATRSSGSVNEQFF.

J is TRBJ1-5 and V is TRBV10-3; D is undetermined. This CDR3 spans 12 amino acids. V was clipped by 4 bases and J by 5 bases, with 6 bases between them. Germline CDR1 ENHRY, CDR2 SYGVKD. The CDR3: CAISGPYQPQHF. CDR3 DNA: TGTGCCATCAGTGGCCCATATCAGCCCCAGCATTTT.

The chain carries TRBV5-1 and TRBJ1-1; D is possibly TRBD1 (6 bases). In germline, CDR1 is SGHRS, CDR2 YFSETQ. The CDR3 covers 13 residues. V was clipped by 0 bases and J by 6 bases, with 9 bases between them. CDR3 region: CASSLGQDAEAFF. In DNA, the CDR3 is TGCGCCAGCAGCTTGGGACAGGACGCTGAAGCTTTCTTT.

This clonotype showed up just a few times. The chain combines TRBV12-3 or TRBV12-4 with TRBJ1-5, with a weak D call TRBD1 (5 bases). CDR3 length: 13 amino acids. V was trimmed by 1 base and J by 7 bases, leaving 8 bases between them. The CDR3 here is CASSLVRDQPQHF. The CDR3, as DNA: TGTGCCAGCAGTTTAGTACGGGACCAGCCCCAGCATTTT.

This sequence joins TRBV10-3 and TRBJ2-7, with D hard to call. Trimming shortened V by 2 bases and J by 5 bases, and 10 bases separated the two germline ends. This CDR3 has 13 residues. Germline lookup yields CDR1 ENHRY and CDR2 SYGVKD. The CDR3 region is CAISEALANEQYF. The CDR3 nucleotides are TGTGCCATCAGTGAGGCATTAGCCAACGAGCAGTACTTC.

This clonotype has a handful of counts. The V and J genes are TRBV21-1 and TRBJ2-7. TRBV21-1 is classified as a pseudogene. The length of the CDR3 is 14 residues. The CDR3 DNA follows: TGTGCCAGCAGCAAAGTTCCAGTCTCCTACGAGCAGTACTTC. Its translation is CASSKVPVSYEQYF.

This clonotype was counted only a few times. CDR3 in amino acids: CASSPTSGRSTGELFF. The CDR3 nucleotides read TGTGCCAGTAGTCCGACATCTGGGAGGAGCACCGGGGAGCTGTTTTTT. The chain has TRBV19 and TRBJ2-2, with TRBD2 as a possible D gene (6 bases). The V gene lost 5 bases and the J gene lost 4 bases, with 17 bases spanning the gap. Germline assignment: CDR1 LNHDA and CDR2 SQIVND (reference sequence). This CDR3 is built from 16 residues.

CDR3 in DNA: TGTGCCAGCAGCTTAGTGCGGGAGGGCTATTCCTACGAGCAGTACTTC. Its protein product is CASSLVREGYSYEQYF. V and J are TRBV11-2 and TRBJ2-7; 9 nucleotides agree with TRBD2. Looked up from germline, CDR1 is SGHAT and CDR2 is FQNNGV. The V and J ends lost 1 base and 1 base, in that order; junction bases with no gene match: 5. The CDR3 is 16 amino acids.

The chain is built from TRBV5-1 and TRBJ2-7; 7 positions agree with TRBD1. The CDR3 length is 13 residues. V shed 4 bases, J shed 3 bases, and the junction held 4 bases outside the gene matches. CDR1 and CDR2 from the germline V gene are SGHRS and YFSETQ. Written as DNA, the CDR3 is TGCGCCAGCAGCCCGGGACAGAACTACGAGCAGTACTTC. Translated, it gives CASSPGQNYEQYF. The full variable domain, in which reference TRBV5-1 and TRBJ2-7 provide the parts outside the CDR3, is KAGVTQTPRYLIKTRGQQVTLSCSPISGHRSVSWYQQTPGQGLQFLFEYFSETQRNKGNFPGRFSGRQFSNSRSEMNVSTLELGDSALYLCASSPGQNYEQYFGPGTRLTVT.

This clonotype was seen a handful of times. The V call is TRBV5-5, the J call TRBJ2-1, with 15 bases aligning to TRBD2. In germline, CDR1 is SGHKS, CDR2 YYEKEE (reference sequence). The trim removed 4 bases at V and 8 bases at J, leaving 7 bases unmatched. The CDR3 contains 16 residues. The CDR3: CASSTGLAGGWDEQFF. In DNA, the CDR3 is TGTGCCAGCAGCACGGGACTAGCGGGAGGATGGGATGAGCAGTTCTTC.

A single count supports this clonotype. The V call is TRBV12-3 or TRBV12-4, the J call TRBJ1-6; no clear D. V gave up 2 bases and J gave up 9 bases, with 8 bases separating them. The CDR3 is 13 residues long. The CDR3 region is CASSLTVRSPLHF. DNA of the CDR3: TGTGCCAGCAGTTTAACGGTGCGTTCACCCCTCCACTTT.